The present entry profiles one TCR beta chain with its context. These data come from a study of blood T cell repertoires in COVID-19. Germline V gene lookup returns CDR1 SEHNR and CDR2 FQNEAQ (reference sequence). The length of the CDR3 is 15 residues. The junction had 7 bases not matched to a gene; V was cut back by 3 bases and J by 5 bases. Authors' analysis steps: From reference gene primer amplification, estimates of nucleated cell counts were derived. Produced via immunoSEQ multiplex PCR; TCRdb's table is partial and in-frame only. The DNA was the basis for D and trimming; V, J and clone size are from that table. The sample holds approximately 270,000 clones, roughly 90% seen once.

The TCR originated in a man aged 50-59 years with acute or convalescent COVID-19. This chain joins TRBV7-9 and TRBJ2-5; 9 positions agree with TRBD1. The sample taken for sequencing was peripheral blood. Here the CDR3 reads CASSFPGQGQETQYF. The CDR3 bases are TGTGCCAGCAGCTTTCCGGGACAGGGCCAGGAGACCCAGTACTTC.